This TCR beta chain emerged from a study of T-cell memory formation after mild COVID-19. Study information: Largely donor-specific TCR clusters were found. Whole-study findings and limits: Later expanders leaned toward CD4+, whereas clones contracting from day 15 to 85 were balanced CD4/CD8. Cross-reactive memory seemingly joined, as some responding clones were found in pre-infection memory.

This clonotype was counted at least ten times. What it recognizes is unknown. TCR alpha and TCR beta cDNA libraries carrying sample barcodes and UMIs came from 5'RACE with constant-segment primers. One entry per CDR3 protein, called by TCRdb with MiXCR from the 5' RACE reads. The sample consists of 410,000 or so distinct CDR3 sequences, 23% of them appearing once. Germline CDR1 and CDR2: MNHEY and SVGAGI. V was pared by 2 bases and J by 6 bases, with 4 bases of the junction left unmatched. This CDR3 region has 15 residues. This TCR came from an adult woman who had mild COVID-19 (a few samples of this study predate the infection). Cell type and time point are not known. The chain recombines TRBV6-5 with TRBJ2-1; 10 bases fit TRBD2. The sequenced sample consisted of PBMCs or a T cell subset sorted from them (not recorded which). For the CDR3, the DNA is TGTGCCAGCAGTTACGGGCTAGCGGGGGTCAATGAGCAGTTCTTC. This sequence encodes CASSYGLAGVNEQFF.